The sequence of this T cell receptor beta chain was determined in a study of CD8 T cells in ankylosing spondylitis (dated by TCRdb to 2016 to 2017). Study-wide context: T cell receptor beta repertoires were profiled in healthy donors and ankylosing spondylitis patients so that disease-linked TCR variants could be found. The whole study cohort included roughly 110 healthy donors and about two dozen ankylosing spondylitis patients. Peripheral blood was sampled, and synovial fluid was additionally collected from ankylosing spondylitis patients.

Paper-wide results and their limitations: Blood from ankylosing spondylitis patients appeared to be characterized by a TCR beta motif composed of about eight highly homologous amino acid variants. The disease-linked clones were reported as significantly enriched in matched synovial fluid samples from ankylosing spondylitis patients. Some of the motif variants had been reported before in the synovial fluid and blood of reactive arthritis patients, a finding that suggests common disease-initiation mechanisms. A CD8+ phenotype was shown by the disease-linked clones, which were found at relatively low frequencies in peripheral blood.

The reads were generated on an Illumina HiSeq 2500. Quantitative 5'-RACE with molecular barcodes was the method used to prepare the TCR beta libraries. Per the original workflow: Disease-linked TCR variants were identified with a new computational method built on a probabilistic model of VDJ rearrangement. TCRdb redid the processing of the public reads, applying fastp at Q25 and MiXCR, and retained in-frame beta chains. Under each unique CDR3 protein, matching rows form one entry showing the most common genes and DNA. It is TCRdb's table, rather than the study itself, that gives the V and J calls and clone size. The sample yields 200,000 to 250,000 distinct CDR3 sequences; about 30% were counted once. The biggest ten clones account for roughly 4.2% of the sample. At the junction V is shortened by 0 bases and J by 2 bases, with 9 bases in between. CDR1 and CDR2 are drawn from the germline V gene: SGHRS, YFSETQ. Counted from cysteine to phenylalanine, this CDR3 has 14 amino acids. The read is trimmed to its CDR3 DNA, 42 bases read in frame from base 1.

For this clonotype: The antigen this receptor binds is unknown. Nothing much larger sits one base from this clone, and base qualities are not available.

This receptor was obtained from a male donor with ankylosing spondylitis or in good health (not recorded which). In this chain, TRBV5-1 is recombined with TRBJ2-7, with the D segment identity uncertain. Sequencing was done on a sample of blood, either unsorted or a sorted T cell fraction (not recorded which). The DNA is TGCGCCAGCAGCTTGGCCGTGGCCACCTACGAGCAGTACTTC. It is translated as CASSLAVATYEQYF.